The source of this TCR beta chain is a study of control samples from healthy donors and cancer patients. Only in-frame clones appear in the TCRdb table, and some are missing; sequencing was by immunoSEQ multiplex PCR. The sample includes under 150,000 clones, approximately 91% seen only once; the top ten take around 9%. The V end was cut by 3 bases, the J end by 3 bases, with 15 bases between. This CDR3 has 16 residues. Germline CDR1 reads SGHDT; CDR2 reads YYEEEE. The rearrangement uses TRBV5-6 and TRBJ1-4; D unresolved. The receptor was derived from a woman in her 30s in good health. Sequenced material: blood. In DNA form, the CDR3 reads TGTGCCAGCAGCTCCCTTTTGGAACAGTCTAATGAAAAACTGTTTTTT. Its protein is CASSSLLEQSNEKLFF.